This T cell receptor beta chain emerged from a study of metastatic and nonmetastatic thyroid tumors. Prior to thyroid surgery, none of the patients had received any treatment. The germline V gene has CDR1 SNHLY and CDR2 FYNNEI. The CDR3 is 14 amino acids. Deletions cut 7 bases from V and 3 bases from J, with 16 bases between. TCRdb re-called the PCR reads through MiXCR. The data show approximately 25,000 clones, around 26% seen once. The receptor comes from a male donor with papillary thyroid cancer or a benign thyroid nodule (not recorded which). Some clones in this sample may be carry-over from other donors' samples. The source material was blood. This chain joins TRBV2 and TRBJ2-7; TRBD2 is a possible D gene (7 bases). The CDR3: CASTPGGGGYEQYF. The CDR3 nucleotides read TGTGCCAGCACCCCGGGGGGAGGGGGCTACGAGCAGTACTTC.